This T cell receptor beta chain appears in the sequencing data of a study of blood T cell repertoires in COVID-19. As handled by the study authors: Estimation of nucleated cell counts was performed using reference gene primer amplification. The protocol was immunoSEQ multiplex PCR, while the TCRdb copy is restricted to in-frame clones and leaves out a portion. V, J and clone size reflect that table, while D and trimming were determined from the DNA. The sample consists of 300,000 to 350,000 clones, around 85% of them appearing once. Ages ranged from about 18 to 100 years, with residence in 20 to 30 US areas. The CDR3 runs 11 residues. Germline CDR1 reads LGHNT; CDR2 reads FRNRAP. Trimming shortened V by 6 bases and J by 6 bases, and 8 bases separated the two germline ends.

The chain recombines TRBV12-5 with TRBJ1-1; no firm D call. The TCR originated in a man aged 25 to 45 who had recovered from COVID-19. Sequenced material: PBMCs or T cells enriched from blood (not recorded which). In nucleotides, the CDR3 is TGTGCTAGTGGCCAGGCCGCTGAAGCTTTCTTT. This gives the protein CASGQAAEAFF.